One TCR beta chain is described in this entry. Its antigen is as yet unknown. Synthesis of TCR beta cDNA relied on 5'RACE template switching carrying UMIs. TCRdb reworked the 5' RACE reads into one entry per CDR3 protein, no DNA. The sample includes 500,000 to 600,000 distinct CDR3 sequences. The sample belongs to a study of T cells expressing NK-cell markers. Study context: Underlying the TCR beta repertoires were sorted CD3+CD56+NKG2C+, CD3+CD56+NKG2C- and CD3+CD56-NKG2C+ T cells. Study results and caveats: Whether expanded NKG2C+ T cell clones were HCMV specific stayed uncertain. The same clonotypes also predominated in the CD3+CD56-NKG2C+ fraction of four donors.

The CDR3 has 14 amino acids. CDR1 and CDR2 (germline): SGHVS, FQNEAQ. This chain joins TRBV7-8 and TRBJ2-3. This clonotype originated in a man aged 18 to 35 in good health. The sample comprised blood T cells: a sorted CD56 or NKG2C T cell subset, CD4+ or CD8+ T cells, or bulk PBMC T cells (not recorded which). CDR3 sequence reads: CASSLVPSLDTQYF.